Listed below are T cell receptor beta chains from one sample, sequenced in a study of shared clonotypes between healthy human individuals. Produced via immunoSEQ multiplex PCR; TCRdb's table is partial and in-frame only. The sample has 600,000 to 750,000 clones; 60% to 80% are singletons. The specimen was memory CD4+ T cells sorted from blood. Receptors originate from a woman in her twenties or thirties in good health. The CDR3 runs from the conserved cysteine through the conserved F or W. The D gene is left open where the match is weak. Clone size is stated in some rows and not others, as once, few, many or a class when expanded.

CDR3 protein: CASSLQGMNTEAFF
CDR3 DNA: TGTGCCAGCAGCTTGCAGGGGATGAACACTGAAGCTTTCTTT
J gene: TRBJ1-1
V gene: TRBV5-4
CDR3 length: 14
clone size: NA
D gene: NA

CDR3 protein: CASSEWDGVTYEQYF
CDR3 DNA: TGTGCCAGCAGTGAATGGGACGGAGTTACCTACGAGCAGTACTTC
J gene: TRBJ2-7
V gene: TRBV6-1
CDR3 length: 15
clone size: NA
D gene: NA

CDR3 protein: CASSRSGTYEQYF
CDR3 DNA: TGTGCCAGCAGCCGAAGTGGGACCTACGAGCAGTACTTC
J gene: TRBJ2-7
V gene: TRBV7-9
CDR3 length: 13
clone size: NA
D gene: NA

CDR3 protein: CASSPMTDTQYF
CDR3 DNA: TGTGCCAGCTCACCAATGACAGATACGCAGTATTTT
J gene: TRBJ2-3
V gene: TRBV18
CDR3 length: 12
clone size: few
D gene: NA

CDR3 protein: CASSPSGSTPLYEQYF
CDR3 DNA: TGTGCCAGCAGTCCTAGCGGGAGTACCCCCCTCTACGAGCAGTACTTC
J gene: TRBJ2-7
V gene: TRBV5-5
CDR3 length: 16
clone size: NA
D gene: TRBD2

CDR3 protein: CASSPTGVAYNEQFF
CDR3 DNA: TGCGCCAGCTCCCCAACGGGAGTGGCCTACAATGAGCAGTTCTTC
J gene: TRBJ2-1
V gene: TRBV5-1
CDR3 length: 15
clone size: few
D gene: NA

CDR3 protein: CASSETGITEAFF
CDR3 DNA: TGTGCCAGCAGTGAAACAGGGATCACTGAAGCTTTCTTT
J gene: TRBJ1-1
V gene: TRBV6-4
CDR3 length: 13
clone size: few
D gene: NA

CDR3 protein: CASSLEAIGRGGYTF
CDR3 DNA: TGTGCCAGCAGCTTAGAGGCGATTGGCAGGGGCGGCTACACCTTC
J gene: TRBJ1-2
V gene: TRBV7-2
CDR3 length: 15
clone size: NA
D gene: NA

CDR3 protein: CASGPWGHNEKLFF
CDR3 DNA: TGTGCCAGCGGACCGTGGGGGCATAATGAAAAACTGTTTTTT
J gene: TRBJ1-4
V gene: TRBV27
CDR3 length: 14
clone size: NA
D gene: NA

CDR3 protein: CASMLGTAGNTIYF
CDR3 DNA: TGTGCCAGCATGCTGGGGACAGCCGGAAACACCATATATTTT
J gene: TRBJ1-3
V gene: TRBV6-6
CDR3 length: 14
clone size: NA
D gene: TRBD1

CDR3 protein: CASQGVAEAFF
CDR3 DNA: TGTGCCAGCCAGGGGGTGGCTGAAGCTTTCTTT
J gene: TRBJ1-1
V gene: TRBV19
CDR3 length: 11
clone size: NA
D gene: TRBD1

CDR3 protein: CASRLEIRDSLSPGANVLTF
CDR3 DNA: TGTGCAAGTCGCTTGGAAATTCGGGACAGCTTATCTCCTGGGGCCAACGTCCTGACTTTC
J gene: TRBJ2-6
V gene: TRBV12-2
CDR3 length: 20
clone size: NA
D gene: NA

CDR3 protein: CASRIGAGENEQFF
CDR3 DNA: TGCGCCAGCAGGATAGGAGCGGGAGAAAATGAGCAGTTCTTC
J gene: TRBJ2-1
V gene: TRBV5-1
CDR3 length: 14
clone size: NA
D gene: TRBD2

CDR3 protein: CASSPSTGGGQPQHF
CDR3 DNA: TGTGCCAGCTCACCATCGACAGGGGGAGGCCAGCCCCAGCATTTT
J gene: TRBJ1-5
V gene: TRBV18
CDR3 length: 15
clone size: once
D gene: TRBD1

CDR3 protein: CASSQDRGSYEQYF
CDR3 DNA: TGTGCCAGCAGCCAAGACAGAGGATCCTACGAGCAGTACTTC
J gene: TRBJ2-7
V gene: TRBV4-2
CDR3 length: 14
clone size: NA
D gene: NA

CDR3 protein: CASSIPGSGYTF
CDR3 DNA: TGTGCCAGTAGTATACCAGGGAGCGGCTACACCTTC
J gene: TRBJ1-2
V gene: TRBV19
CDR3 length: 12
clone size: few
D gene: NA

CDR3 protein: CATRNVRDGCTDTQYF
CDR3 DNA: TGCGCCACCAGGAACGTCCGGGACGGATGCACAGATACGCAGTATTTT
J gene: TRBJ2-3
V gene: TRBV23-1
CDR3 length: 16
clone size: NA
D gene: NA

CDR3 protein: CASRTGVREAYEQYF
CDR3 DNA: TGTGCCAGCAGGACAGGGGTAAGGGAAGCCTACGAGCAGTACTTC
J gene: TRBJ2-7
V gene: TRBV6-1
CDR3 length: 15
clone size: NA
D gene: TRBD1

CDR3 protein: CASSVGQSGNTIYF
CDR3 DNA: TGTGCCAGCAGCGTCGGACAGTCTGGAAACACCATATATTTT
J gene: TRBJ1-3
V gene: TRBV6-1
CDR3 length: 14
clone size: NA
D gene: NA

CDR3 protein: CASLGSPNTGELFF
CDR3 DNA: TGTGCCAGCCTGGGCAGCCCGAACACCGGGGAGCTGTTTTTT
J gene: TRBJ2-2
V gene: TRBV6-1
CDR3 length: 14
clone size: NA
D gene: NA

CDR3 protein: CASRDRVSTYEQYF
CDR3 DNA: TGTGCCAGCAGAGACAGGGTATCAACCTACGAGCAGTACTTC
J gene: TRBJ2-7
V gene: TRBV27
CDR3 length: 14
clone size: NA
D gene: TRBD1

CDR3 protein: CASSLDGAGTEAFF
CDR3 DNA: TGTGCCAGCAGCTTAGACGGAGCCGGGACTGAAGCTTTCTTT
J gene: TRBJ1-1
V gene: TRBV7-9
CDR3 length: 14
clone size: NA
D gene: NA

CDR3 protein: CASTSGTGFRHEQYF
CDR3 DNA: TGTGCCAGCACCTCCGGGACAGGGTTCAGACACGAGCAGTACTTC
J gene: TRBJ2-7
V gene: TRBV6-1
CDR3 length: 15
clone size: few
D gene: TRBD1

CDR3 protein: CASRGPSGILNEQYF
CDR3 DNA: TGCGCCAGCAGAGGACCTAGCGGGATTTTAAACGAGCAGTACTTC
J gene: TRBJ2-7
V gene: TRBV10-2
CDR3 length: 15
clone size: NA
D gene: TRBD2

CDR3 protein: CASRNTLRTEGGHTEAFF
CDR3 DNA: TGCGCCAGCAGAAACACACTTCGGACCGAAGGTGGGCACACTGAAGCTTTCTTT
J gene: TRBJ1-1
V gene: TRBV4-1
CDR3 length: 18
clone size: once
D gene: NA

CDR3 protein: CASSHWTGSSVETQYF
CDR3 DNA: TGTGCCAGCAGCCACTGGACAGGGAGTTCTGTGGAGACCCAGTACTTC
J gene: TRBJ2-5
V gene: TRBV11-2
CDR3 length: 16
clone size: NA
D gene: TRBD1

CDR3 protein: CASSPLAGGPSYNEQFF
CDR3 DNA: TGTGCCAGCAGCCCACTAGCGGGGGGACCCTCCTACAATGAGCAGTTCTTC
J gene: TRBJ2-1
V gene: TRBV28
CDR3 length: 17
clone size: NA
D gene: TRBD2

CDR3 protein: CSVGDTQIHNEQFF
CDR3 DNA: TGCAGCGTTGGGGACACCCAGATCCACAATGAGCAGTTCTTC
J gene: TRBJ2-1
V gene: TRBV29-1
CDR3 length: 14
clone size: NA
D gene: NA

CDR3 protein: CASSYSIVRTGELFF
CDR3 DNA: TGTGCCAGCAGTTACTCGATCGTTCGTACCGGGGAGCTGTTTTTT
J gene: TRBJ2-2
V gene: TRBV6-5
CDR3 length: 15
clone size: NA
D gene: NA

CDR3 protein: CASRQGLWETQYF
CDR3 DNA: TGTGCCAGCAGACAGGGCCTCTGGGAGACCCAGTACTTC
J gene: TRBJ2-5
V gene: TRBV28
CDR3 length: 13
clone size: NA
D gene: NA

CDR3 protein: CASSLTISYEQYF
CDR3 DNA: TGTGCCAGCAGTTTAACCATCTCCTACGAGCAGTACTTC
J gene: TRBJ2-7
V gene: TRBV27
CDR3 length: 13
clone size: NA
D gene: NA

CDR3 protein: CTSSPPNSPGLFINEQFF
CDR3 DNA: TGCACCAGCAGCCCCCCTAACTCCCCGGGACTATTTATAAATGAGCAGTTCTTC
J gene: TRBJ2-1
V gene: TRBV1
CDR3 length: 18
clone size: few
D gene: NA

CDR3 protein: CASTLTEPGDTYEQYF
CDR3 DNA: TGTGCCAGCACCCTAACAGAACCGGGAGATACCTACGAGCAGTACTTC
J gene: TRBJ2-7
V gene: TRBV6-7
CDR3 length: 16
clone size: NA
D gene: NA

CDR3 protein: CASSQSVSKGKDSYEQYF
CDR3 DNA: TGCGCCAGCAGCCAATCGGTTTCGAAGGGGAAAGACTCCTACGAGCAGTACTTC
J gene: TRBJ2-7
V gene: TRBV4-1
CDR3 length: 18
clone size: NA
D gene: NA

CDR3 protein: CSVEHPNPSYNEQFF
CDR3 DNA: TGCAGCGTTGAGCATCCAAACCCCTCCTACAATGAGCAGTTCTTC
J gene: TRBJ2-1
V gene: TRBV29-1
CDR3 length: 15
clone size: NA
D gene: NA

CDR3 protein: CASRPQGVGTEAFF
CDR3 DNA: TGTGCCAGCAGACCCCAGGGGGTTGGCACTGAAGCTTTCTTT
J gene: TRBJ1-1
V gene: TRBV9
CDR3 length: 14
clone size: NA
D gene: TRBD1

CDR3 protein: CASSLVRGLGMNTEAFF
CDR3 DNA: TGTGCCAGCAGCTTGGTTAGGGGCCTCGGGATGAACACTGAAGCTTTCTTT
J gene: TRBJ1-1
V gene: TRBV5-6
CDR3 length: 17
clone size: NA
D gene: NA

CDR3 protein: CASSLAGAHEQYF
CDR3 DNA: TGTGCCAGCAGTCTAGCGGGAGCCCACGAGCAGTACTTC
J gene: TRBJ2-7
V gene: TRBV9
CDR3 length: 13
clone size: NA
D gene: TRBD2

CDR3 protein: CASSPALDRNYGYTF
CDR3 DNA: TGTGCCAGCAGTCCCGCCTTAGACAGGAACTATGGCTACACCTTC
J gene: TRBJ1-2
V gene: TRBV27
CDR3 length: 15
clone size: NA
D gene: NA

CDR3 protein: CASSNLAGASTGELFF
CDR3 DNA: TGTGCCAGCAGTAACCTAGCGGGAGCATCTACCGGGGAGCTGTTTTTT
J gene: TRBJ2-2
V gene: TRBV2
CDR3 length: 16
clone size: NA
D gene: TRBD2

CDR3 protein: CASSLEGQGRRF
CDR3 DNA: TGTGCCAGCAGCTTAGAGGGACAGGGTCGTCGGTTC
J gene: TRBJ2-7
V gene: TRBV7-2
CDR3 length: 12
clone size: NA
D gene: TRBD1

CDR3 protein: CASSLVVGGTDTQYF
CDR3 DNA: TGTGCCAGCAGCTTAGTCGTGGGAGGAACAGATACGCAGTATTTT
J gene: TRBJ2-3
V gene: TRBV11-2
CDR3 length: 15
clone size: NA
D gene: NA

CDR3 protein: CASSINGDGYTF
CDR3 DNA: TGTGCCAGTAGTATAAACGGAGATGGCTACACCTTC
J gene: TRBJ1-2
V gene: TRBV19
CDR3 length: 12
clone size: NA
D gene: NA

CDR3 protein: CASSESSFAYNEQFF
CDR3 DNA: TGCGCCAGCAGTGAGTCTAGCTTCGCCTACAATGAGCAGTTCTTC
J gene: TRBJ2-1
V gene: TRBV10-2
CDR3 length: 15
clone size: NA
D gene: NA

CDR3 protein: CASSITLSFGNQPQHF
CDR3 DNA: TGTGCCAGTAGTATAACGCTCAGCTTCGGCAATCAGCCCCAGCATTTT
J gene: TRBJ1-5
V gene: TRBV19
CDR3 length: 16
clone size: NA
D gene: NA

CDR3 protein: CASSQTGETQYF
CDR3 DNA: TGTGCCAGCAGTCAAACGGGAGAGACCCAGTACTTC
J gene: TRBJ2-5
V gene: TRBV7-9
CDR3 length: 12
clone size: once
D gene: NA

CDR3 protein: CAWTVFLDSEAFF
CDR3 DNA: TGTGCCTGGACCGTCTTCTTGGATAGCGAAGCTTTCTTT
J gene: TRBJ1-1
V gene: TRBV30
CDR3 length: 13
clone size: few
D gene: NA